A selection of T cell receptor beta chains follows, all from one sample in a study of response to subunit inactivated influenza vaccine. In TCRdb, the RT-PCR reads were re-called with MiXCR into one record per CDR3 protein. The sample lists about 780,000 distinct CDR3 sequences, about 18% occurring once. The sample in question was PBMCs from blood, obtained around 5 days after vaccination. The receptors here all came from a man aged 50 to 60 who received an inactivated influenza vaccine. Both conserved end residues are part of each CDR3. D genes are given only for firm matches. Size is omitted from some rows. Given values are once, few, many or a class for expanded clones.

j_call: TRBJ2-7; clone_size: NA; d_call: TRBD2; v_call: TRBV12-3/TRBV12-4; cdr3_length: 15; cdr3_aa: CASSRTSGRSNEQYF; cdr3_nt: TGTGCCAGCAGTAGGACTAGCGGGAGGAGTAACGAGCAGTACTTC
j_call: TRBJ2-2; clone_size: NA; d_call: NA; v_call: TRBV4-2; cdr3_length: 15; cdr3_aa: CASRYGPQNTGELFF; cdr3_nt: TGTGCCAGCAGGTACGGGCCTCAGAACACCGGGGAGCTGTTTTTT
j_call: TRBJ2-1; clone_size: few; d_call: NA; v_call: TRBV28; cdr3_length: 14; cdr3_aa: CAIGTSNWSDEQFF; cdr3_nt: TGTGCCATCGGGACATCCAACTGGTCGGATGAGCAGTTCTTC
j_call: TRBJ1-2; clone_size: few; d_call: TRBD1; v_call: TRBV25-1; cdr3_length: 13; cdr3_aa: CAVRTGDWGGYTF; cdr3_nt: TGTGCCGTGCGGACAGGGGACTGGGGCGGCTACACCTTC
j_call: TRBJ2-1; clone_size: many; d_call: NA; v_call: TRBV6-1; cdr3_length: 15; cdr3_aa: CASSKGPNSYNEQFF; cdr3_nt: TGTGCCAGCAGCAAAGGACCCAATTCCTACAATGAGCAGTTCTTC
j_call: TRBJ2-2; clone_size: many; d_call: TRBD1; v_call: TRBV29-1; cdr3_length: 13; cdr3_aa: CSVDTGGTGELFF; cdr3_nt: TGCAGCGTTGATACAGGGGGCACCGGGGAGCTGTTTTTT
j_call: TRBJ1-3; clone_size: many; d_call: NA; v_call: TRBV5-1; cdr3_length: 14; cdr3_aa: CASSLTGSGNTIYF; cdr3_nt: TGTGCCAGCAGTTTGACAGGCTCTGGAAACACCATATATTTT
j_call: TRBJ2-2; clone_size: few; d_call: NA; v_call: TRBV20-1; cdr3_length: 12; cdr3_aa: CSASTNTGELFF; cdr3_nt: TGCAGTGCCTCGACCAACACCGGGGAGCTGTTTTTT
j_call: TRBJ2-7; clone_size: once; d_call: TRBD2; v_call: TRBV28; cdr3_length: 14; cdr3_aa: CASSLRLAGHEQYF; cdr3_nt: TGTGCCAGCAGTTTACGGCTAGCGGGCCACGAGCAGTACTTC
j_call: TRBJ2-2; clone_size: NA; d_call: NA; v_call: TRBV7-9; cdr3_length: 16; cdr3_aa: CASRSDERTYTGELFF; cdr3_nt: TGTGCCAGCAGATCCGACGAGCGGACCTACACCGGGGAGCTGTTTTTT
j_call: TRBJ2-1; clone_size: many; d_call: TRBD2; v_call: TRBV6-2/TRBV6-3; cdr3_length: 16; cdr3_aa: CASSLYSGSSYNEQFF; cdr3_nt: TGTGCCAGCAGTCTATATAGCGGGAGCTCCTACAATGAGCAGTTCTTC
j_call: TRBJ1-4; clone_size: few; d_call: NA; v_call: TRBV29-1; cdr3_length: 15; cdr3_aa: CSVAKTGRVGEKLFF; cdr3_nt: TGCAGCGTGGCCAAAACAGGGAGAGTTGGTGAAAAACTGTTTTTT
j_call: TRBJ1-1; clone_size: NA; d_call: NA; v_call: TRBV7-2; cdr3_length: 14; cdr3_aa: CASSLASRNTEAFF; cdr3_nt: TGTGCCAGCAGCTTAGCGTCTCGGAACACTGAAGCTTTCTTT
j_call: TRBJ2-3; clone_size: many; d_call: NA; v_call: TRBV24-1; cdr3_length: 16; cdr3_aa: CATSDLRDPGTDTQYF; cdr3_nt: TGTGCCACCAGTGATCTCCGGGACCCAGGCACAGATACGCAGTATTTT
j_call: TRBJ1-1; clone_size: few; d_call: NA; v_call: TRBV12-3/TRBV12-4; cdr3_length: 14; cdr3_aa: CASSPSGPGTEAFF; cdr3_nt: TGTGCCAGCAGTCCTTCGGGGCCTGGCACTGAAGCTTTCTTT
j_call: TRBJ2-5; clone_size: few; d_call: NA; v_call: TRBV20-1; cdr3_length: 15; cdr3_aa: CSARVASGVQETQYF; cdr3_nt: TGCAGTGCTAGAGTGGCTAGTGGGGTCCAAGAGACCCAGTACTTC
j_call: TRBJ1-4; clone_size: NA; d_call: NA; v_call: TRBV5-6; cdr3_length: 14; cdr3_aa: CASSTGYRGEKLFF; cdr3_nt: TGTGCCAGCAGCACGGGATACCGGGGTGAAAAACTGTTTTTT